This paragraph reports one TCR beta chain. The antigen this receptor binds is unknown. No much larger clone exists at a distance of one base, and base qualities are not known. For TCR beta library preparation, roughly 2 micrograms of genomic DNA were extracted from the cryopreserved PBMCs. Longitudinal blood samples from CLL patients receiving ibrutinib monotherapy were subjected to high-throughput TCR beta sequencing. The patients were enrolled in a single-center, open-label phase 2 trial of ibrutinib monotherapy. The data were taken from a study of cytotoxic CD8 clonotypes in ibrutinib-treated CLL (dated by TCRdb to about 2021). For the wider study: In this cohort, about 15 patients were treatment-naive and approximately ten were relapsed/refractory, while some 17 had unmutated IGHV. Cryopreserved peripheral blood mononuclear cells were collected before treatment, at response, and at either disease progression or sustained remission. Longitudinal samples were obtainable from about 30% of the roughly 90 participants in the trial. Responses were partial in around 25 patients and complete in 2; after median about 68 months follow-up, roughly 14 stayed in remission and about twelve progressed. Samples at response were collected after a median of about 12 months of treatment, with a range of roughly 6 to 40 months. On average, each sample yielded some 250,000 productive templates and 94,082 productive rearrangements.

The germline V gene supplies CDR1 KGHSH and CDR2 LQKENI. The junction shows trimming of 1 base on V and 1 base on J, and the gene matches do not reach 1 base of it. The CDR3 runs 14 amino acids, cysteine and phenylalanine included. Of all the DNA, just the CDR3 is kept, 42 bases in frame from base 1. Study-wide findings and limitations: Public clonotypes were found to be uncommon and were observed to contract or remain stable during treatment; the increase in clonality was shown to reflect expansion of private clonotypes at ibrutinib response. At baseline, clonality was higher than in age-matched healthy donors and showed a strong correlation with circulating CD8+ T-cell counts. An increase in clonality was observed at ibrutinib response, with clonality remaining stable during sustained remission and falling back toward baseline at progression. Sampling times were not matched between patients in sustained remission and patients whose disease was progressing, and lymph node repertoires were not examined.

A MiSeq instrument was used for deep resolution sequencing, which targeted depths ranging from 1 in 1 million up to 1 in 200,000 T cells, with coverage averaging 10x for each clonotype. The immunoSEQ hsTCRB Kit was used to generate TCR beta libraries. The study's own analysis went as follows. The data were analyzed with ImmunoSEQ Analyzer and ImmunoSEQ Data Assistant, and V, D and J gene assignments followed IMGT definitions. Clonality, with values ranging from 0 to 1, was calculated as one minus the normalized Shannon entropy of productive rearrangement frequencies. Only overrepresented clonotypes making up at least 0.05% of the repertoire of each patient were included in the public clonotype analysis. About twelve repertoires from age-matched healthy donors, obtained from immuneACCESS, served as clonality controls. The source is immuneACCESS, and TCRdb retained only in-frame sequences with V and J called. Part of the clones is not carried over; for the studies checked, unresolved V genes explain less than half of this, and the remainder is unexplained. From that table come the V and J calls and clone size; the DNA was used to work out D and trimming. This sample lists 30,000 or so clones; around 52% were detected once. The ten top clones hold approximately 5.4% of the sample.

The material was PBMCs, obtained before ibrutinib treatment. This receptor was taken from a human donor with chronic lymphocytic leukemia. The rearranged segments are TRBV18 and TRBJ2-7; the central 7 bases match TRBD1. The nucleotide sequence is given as TGTGCCAGCTCACCACGACAGGGTTCCTACGAGCAGTACTTC. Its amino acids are CASSPRQGSYEQYF.